One sample yielded the 9 T cell receptor beta chains listed below, sequenced in a study of Ad26.COV2.S vaccination and SARS-CoV-2 variants. Treatment of the sample: roughly 19 received Ad26.COV2.S at low or high dose, single or two shots; about five received placebo; per-sample allocation not given. Day 63 following the first vaccine or placebo injection was when the samples were taken. Sequenced by immunoSEQ multiplex PCR; TCRdb stores in-frame clones only, minus some. This sample has around 340,000 clones, with roughly 90% found just once. This specimen consisted of peripheral blood, obtained in a trial of Ad26.COV2.S vaccine versus placebo. These receptors were collected from a person aged 18-60 years who received the Ad26.COV2.S COVID-19 vaccine or a placebo.

The V and J genes are TRBV9 and TRBJ1-5, with D perhaps TRBD1 (5 bases). Between the trimmed V and J ends, which lost 2 bases and 6 bases, there was a span of 12 bases. Germline V lookup: CDR1 SGDLS, CDR2 YYNGEE. The CDR3 consists of 14 residues. CDR3 sequence (DNA): TGTGCCAGCAGCGTTTCGCCAGGGAGTCAGCCCCAGCATTTT. Encoded protein: CASSVSPGSQPQHF.

This rearrangement joins TRBV7-6 to TRBJ1-4, with 10 positions matching TRBD1. The V and J ends lost 5 bases and 0 bases, in that order; junction bases with no gene match: 6. This CDR3 has 17 amino acids. Germline CDR1 is SGHVS and CDR2 is FNYEAQ. In DNA form, the CDR3 reads TGTGCCAGCAGCCTCGGGACAGGGGCTGCAACTAATGAAAAACTGTTTTTT. It yields the protein CASSLGTGAATNEKLFF. Supplemented by reference TRBV7-6 and TRBJ1-4, the full variable domain reads GAGVSQSPRYKVTKRGQDVALRCDPISGHVSLYWYRQALGQGPEFLTYFNYEAQQDKSGLPNDRFSAERPEGSISTLTIQRTEQRDSAMYRCASSLGTGAATNEKLFFGSGTQLSVL.

This clone was observed once. V gene TRBV6-6 combines with J gene TRBJ1-6, with a weak D call TRBD1 (6 bases). CDR1 MNHNY and CDR2 SVGAGI come from the germline V gene (reference sequence). V lost 2 bases to trimming and J lost 3 bases, with 8 bases between them. The length of the CDR3 is 15 residues. The CDR3: CASSYDRSYNSPLHF. DNA of the CDR3: TGTGCCAGCAGTTACGACAGGAGCTATAATTCACCCCTCCACTTT.

This clone has just a few counts. V is TRBV10-2 and J is TRBJ2-7; 9 bases map to TRBD2. The CDR3 has 16 residues. Germline-derived CDR1 and CDR2 are WSHSY and SAAADI. Trimming cost V 2 bases and J 1 base; bases outside gene matches: 6. The DNA for the CDR3 is TGCGCCAGCAGTGAGCTGGGCGGGAGGGGATCCTACGAGCAGTACTTC. Protein sequence: CASSELGGRGSYEQYF.

J is TRBJ1-3 and V is TRBV11-1, with TRBD1 as a possible D gene (6 bases). The germline CDR1 and CDR2 sequences are SGHAT and FQDESV (reference sequence). Between the trimmed V and J ends, which lost 2 bases and 0 bases, there was a span of 11 bases. CDR3 length: 16 residues. The CDR3 nucleotides are TGTGCCAGCAGCTTACCGGGGGGCTTCTCTGGAAACACCATATATTTT. Translation gives CASSLPGGFSGNTIYF.

The chain recombines TRBV4-3 with TRBJ2-3; maybe TRBD2 (6 bases). V shed 1 base and J shed 5 bases, with 10 bases lying between them. The germline V gene has CDR1 LGHNA and CDR2 YSLEER. CDR3 length: 14 amino acids. The CDR3 DNA reads as TGCGCCAGCAGCCAAGCGGGAGTGGTAGATACGCAGTATTTT. Translating it yields CASSQAGVVDTQYF.

This rearrangement joins TRBV4-1 to TRBJ1-1; 7 nucleotides line up with TRBD1. The CDR3 has 13 amino acids. Germline lookup yields CDR1 MGHRA and CDR2 YSYEKL. V shed 4 bases, J shed 9 bases, and the junction held 8 bases outside the gene matches. CDR3 residues: CASSRRDREKAFF. The CDR3 DNA follows: TGCGCCAGCAGCCGGAGAGACAGGGAAAAAGCTTTCTTT.

The chain carries TRBV6-1 and TRBJ2-1; D not certain. This CDR3 has 13 residues. V lost 1 base and J 3 bases, leaving 4 bases between the germline ends. CDR1 MNHNS and CDR2 SASEGT come from the germline V gene. CDR3 nucleotide sequence: TGTGCCAGCAGTGAAGGGATCTACAATGAGCAGTTCTTC. Translation: CASSEGIYNEQFF.

The genes are TRBV12-3 or TRBV12-4 and TRBJ2-7; D uncertain. The germline V and J ends were trimmed by 3 bases and 7 bases, with 13 bases remaining between them. The CDR3 has 13 amino acids. CDR3 coding DNA: TGTGCCAGCAGTTTCGCCAGCCCGAGGGAGCAGTACTTC. This translates into CASSFASPREQYF.